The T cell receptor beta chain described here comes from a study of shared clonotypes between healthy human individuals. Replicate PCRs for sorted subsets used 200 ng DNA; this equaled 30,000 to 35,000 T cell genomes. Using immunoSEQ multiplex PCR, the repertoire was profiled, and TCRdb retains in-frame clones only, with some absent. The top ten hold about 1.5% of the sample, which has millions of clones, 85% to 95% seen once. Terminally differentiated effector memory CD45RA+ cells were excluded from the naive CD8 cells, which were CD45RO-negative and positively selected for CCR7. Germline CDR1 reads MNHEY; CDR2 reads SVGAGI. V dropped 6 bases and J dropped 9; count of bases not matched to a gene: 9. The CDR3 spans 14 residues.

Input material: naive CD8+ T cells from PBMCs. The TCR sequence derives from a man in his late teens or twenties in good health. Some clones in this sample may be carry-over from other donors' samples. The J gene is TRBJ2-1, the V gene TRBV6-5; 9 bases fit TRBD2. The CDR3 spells CASRTWREGLEQFF. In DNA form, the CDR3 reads TGTGCCAGCAGAACGTGGCGGGAGGGCCTTGAGCAGTTCTTC.